What follows is one T cell receptor (beta chain) and its context. Its antigen is currently unknown. Here immunoSEQ multiplex PCR was the method, and the copy in TCRdb shows in-frame clones only, minus some. This table holds around 35,000 clones, about 88% found once. This sample is part of a study of OX40 agonist ivuxolimab in advanced cancers. Study as a whole: An anti-OX40 (CD134) antibody with agonistic activity, ivuxolimab, was administered to patients. Dose-escalation patients suffered from hepatocellular carcinoma, melanoma, renal cell or head and neck cancer.

In germline, CDR1 is KGHSH, CDR2 LQKENI. The CDR3 is made up of 13 amino acids. Trimming removed 1 base at V and 4 bases at J, with 8 bases between. Excluded were patients having autoimmune disease history or systemic immunosuppression. Points from the study as a whole: Antigen specificity of clonally expanded peripheral T cells was not established.

The chain couples TRBV18 to TRBJ2-7; D is uncertain. The starting material was CD4+ or CD8+ T cells sorted from blood, obtained in a trial of the OX40 agonist ivuxolimab. This sequence was found in an adult with an advanced solid tumor such as melanoma, head and neck, liver or kidney cancer. The CDR3: CASSPQKVYEQYF. CDR3 coding DNA: TGTGCCAGCTCACCACAGAAGGTTTACGAGCAGTACTTC.